The TCR beta chain under discussion was sequenced for a study of spatial heterogeneity in lung cancer. This clonotype has more than one count but fewer than ten. Time point here: sample taken at primary tumor resection. Tumor, nontumor lung or frozen PBMC supplied whole RNA, sequenced without sorting. Every cDNA TCR molecule received its own unique molecular identifier. MiXCR was run by TCRdb on the 5' RACE reads, yielding one entry per CDR3 protein. The sample contains around 87,000 distinct CDR3 sequences, more than 10% of which appear only once. The sequence came from a male donor with early-stage non-small cell lung cancer. Sequenced here: PBMCs, sampled at surgery.

In DNA form, the CDR3 reads TGTGCCAGCAGTTTGAGCCTGAACACTGAAGCTTTCTTT. It specifies CASSLSLNTEAFF. This chain connects TRBV6-5 to TRBJ1-1; D remains ambiguous. CDR1 is MNHEY and CDR2 is SVGAGI in the germline V gene. The CDR3 has 13 residues. V was cut by 4 bases and J by 0 bases, with 6 bases left in between.